This T cell receptor beta chain originates from a study of blood T cells in healthy people across ages. V was clipped by 0 bases and J by 11 bases; unmatched bases: 11. Germline V CDR1 and CDR2: SEHNR, FQNEAQ (reference sequence). There are 15 residues in the CDR3. Alongside a J-beta primer mix, a sample-barcoded 5' primer served in a second PCR lasting about 7 to 11 cycles. From the 5' RACE reads, TCRdb called clonotypes with MiXCR, one entry per CDR3 protein. The sample yields about 780,000 distinct CDR3 sequences, about half seen once. About 10 milliliters was the volume of peripheral blood drawn from each donor.

Material for sequencing was blood. The chain employs TRBV7-9 and TRBJ2-5; TRBD2 matches at 8 bases. This TCR came from a man at least 80 years old in good health. The CDR3 sequence: CASSLAAGVKNEQYF. CDR3 sequence (DNA): TGTGCCAGCAGCTTAGCAGCGGGAGTGAAAAATGAGCAGTACTTC.